This T cell receptor (beta chain) was captured by sequencing in a study of cytomegalovirus exposure and HLA in healthy donors. Note on this clone: The antigen is unknown.

The PCR ran on 60 Vbeta and 13 Jbeta primers. Clones were read by immunoSEQ multiplex PCR, and TCRdb kept only the in-frame ones, dropping some. The repertoire holds 150,000 or so clones, with about four fifths as singletons. CDR1 SGHAT and CDR2 FQNNGV come from the germline V gene. V trimming: 1 base; J trimming: 7 bases; junction bases outside the gene matches: 11. This CDR3 has 16 residues. Study-level findings and limits: The study designated 150 or so TCR beta chains cytomegalovirus-associated.

This receptor was identified in a woman aged 18 to 35 in good health and CMV-seropositive. The specimen was PBMCs. The chain is built from TRBV11-2 and TRBJ2-3, with 7 positions matching TRBD2. CDR3 nucleotide sequence: TGTGCCAGCAGCTTAGTGGGGCGCGGGGGACGAAATACGCAGTATTTT. Translating it yields CASSLVGRGGRNTQYF.